This T cell receptor beta chain was captured in a study of blood T cell repertoires in COVID-19. Study information: Samples representing acute and convalescent COVID-19 were sourced from the United States, Italy and Spain.

The CDR3 totals 16 residues. V dropped 1 base and J dropped 4; count of bases not matched to a gene: 6. Germline-derived CDR1 and CDR2 are SGHNT and YYREEE (reference sequence). The protocol was immunoSEQ multiplex PCR, while the TCRdb copy is restricted to in-frame clones and leaves out a portion. Among around 60,000 clones listed, 88% were seen once. Sequencing input: peripheral blood. The rearrangement links TRBV5-4 to TRBJ2-3, with 10 bases identical to TRBD2. This TCR was recovered from a man in his sixties or seventies with acute or convalescent COVID-19. The chain's CDR3 is CASSLYTSGESDTQYF. The CDR3 coding sequence is TGTGCCAGCAGCTTGTACACTAGCGGGGAATCAGATACGCAGTATTTT.